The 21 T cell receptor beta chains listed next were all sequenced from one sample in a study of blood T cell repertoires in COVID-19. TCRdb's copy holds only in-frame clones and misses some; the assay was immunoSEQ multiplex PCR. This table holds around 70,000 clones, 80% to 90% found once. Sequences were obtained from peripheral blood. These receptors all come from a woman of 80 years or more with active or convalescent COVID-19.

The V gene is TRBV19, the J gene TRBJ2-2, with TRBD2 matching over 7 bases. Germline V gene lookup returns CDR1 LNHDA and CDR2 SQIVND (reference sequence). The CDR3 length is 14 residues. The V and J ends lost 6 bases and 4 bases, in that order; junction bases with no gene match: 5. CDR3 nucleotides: TGTGCCAGTAGCCAAGCGGGGTTCACCGGGGAGCTGTTTTTT. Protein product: CASSQAGFTGELFF.

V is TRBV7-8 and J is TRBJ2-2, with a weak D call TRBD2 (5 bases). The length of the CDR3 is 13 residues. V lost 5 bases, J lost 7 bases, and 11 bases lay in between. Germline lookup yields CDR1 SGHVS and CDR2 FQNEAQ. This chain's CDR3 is CASSTGGGGELFF. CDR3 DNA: TGTGCCAGCAGCACCGGAGGTGGCGGGGAGCTGTTTTTT.

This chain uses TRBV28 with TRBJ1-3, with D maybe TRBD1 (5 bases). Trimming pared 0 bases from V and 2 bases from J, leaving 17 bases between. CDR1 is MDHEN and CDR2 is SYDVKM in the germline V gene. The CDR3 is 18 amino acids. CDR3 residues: CASSLWLGAGRAGNTIYF. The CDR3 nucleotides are TGTGCCAGCAGTTTATGGTTAGGGGCAGGGAGGGCTGGAAACACCATATATTTT. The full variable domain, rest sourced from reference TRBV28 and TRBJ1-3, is DVKVTQSSRYLVKRTGEKVFLECVQDMDHENMFWYRQDPGLGLRLIYFSYDVKMKEKGDIPEGYSVSREKKERFSLILESASTNQTSMYLCASSLWLGAGRAGNTIYFGEGSWLTVV.

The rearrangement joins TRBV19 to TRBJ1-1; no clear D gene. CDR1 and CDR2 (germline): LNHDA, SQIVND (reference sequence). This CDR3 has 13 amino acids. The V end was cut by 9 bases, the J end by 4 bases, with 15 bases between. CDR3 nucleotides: TGTGCCAGCGGTCCTATAGTTAGCACTGAAGCTTTCTTT. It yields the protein CASGPIVSTEAFF.

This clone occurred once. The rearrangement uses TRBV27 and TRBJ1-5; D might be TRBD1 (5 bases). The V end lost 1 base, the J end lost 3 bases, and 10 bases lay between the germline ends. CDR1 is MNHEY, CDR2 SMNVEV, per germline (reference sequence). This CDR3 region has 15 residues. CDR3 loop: CASSLWSGYNQPQHF. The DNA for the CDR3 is TGTGCCAGCAGTTTATGGTCAGGGTACAATCAGCCCCAGCATTTT.

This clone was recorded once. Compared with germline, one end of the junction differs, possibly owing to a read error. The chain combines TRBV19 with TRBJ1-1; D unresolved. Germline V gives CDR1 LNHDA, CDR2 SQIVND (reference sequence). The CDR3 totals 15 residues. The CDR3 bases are TGTGCCAGTAGTCCGCAAGCAGGTTGGAACGCTGAAGCTTTCTTT. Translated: CASSPQAGWNAEAFF.

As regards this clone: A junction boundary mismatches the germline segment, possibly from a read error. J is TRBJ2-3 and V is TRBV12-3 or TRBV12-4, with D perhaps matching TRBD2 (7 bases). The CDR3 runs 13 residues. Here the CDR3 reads CASSSEMRGTMLF. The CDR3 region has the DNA TGTGCCAGCAGTTCGGAGATGAGGGGGACTATGTTGTTT.

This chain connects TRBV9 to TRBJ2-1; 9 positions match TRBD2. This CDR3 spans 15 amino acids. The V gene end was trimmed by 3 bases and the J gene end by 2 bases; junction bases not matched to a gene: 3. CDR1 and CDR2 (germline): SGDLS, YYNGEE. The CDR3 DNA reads TGTGCCAGCAGCGCTAGCGGGGAAACCTACAATGAGCAGTTCTTC. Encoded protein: CASSASGETYNEQFF.

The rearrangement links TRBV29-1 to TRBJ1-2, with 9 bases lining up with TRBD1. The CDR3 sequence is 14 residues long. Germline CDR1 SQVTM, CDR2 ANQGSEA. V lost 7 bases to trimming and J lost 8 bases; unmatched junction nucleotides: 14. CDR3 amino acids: CSASGQGGSMGYTF. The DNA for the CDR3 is TGCAGCGCCTCGGGACAGGGAGGCTCTATGGGCTACACCTTC. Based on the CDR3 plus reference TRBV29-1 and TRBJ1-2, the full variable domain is SAVISQKPSRDICQRGTSLTIQCQVDSQVTMMFWYRQQPGQSLTLIATANQGSEATYESGFVIDKFPISRPNLTFSTLTVSNMSPEDSSIYLCSASGQGGSMGYTFGSGTRLTVV.

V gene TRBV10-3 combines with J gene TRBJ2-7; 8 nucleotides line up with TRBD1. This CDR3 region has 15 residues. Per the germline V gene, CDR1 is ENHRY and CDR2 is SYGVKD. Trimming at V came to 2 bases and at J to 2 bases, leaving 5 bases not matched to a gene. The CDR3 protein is CAISEGQGSTYEQYF. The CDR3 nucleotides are TGTGCCATCAGTGAGGGACAGGGATCCACCTACGAGCAGTACTTC.

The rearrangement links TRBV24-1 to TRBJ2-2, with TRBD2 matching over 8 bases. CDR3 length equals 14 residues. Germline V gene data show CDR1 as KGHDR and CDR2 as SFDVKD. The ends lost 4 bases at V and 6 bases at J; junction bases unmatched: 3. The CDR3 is CATSESGGSGELFF. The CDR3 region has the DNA TGTGCCACCAGTGAGTCGGGGGGGTCCGGGGAGCTGTTTTTT.

The CDR3: CASSRGYTGNTIYF. The CDR3 DNA follows: TGTGCCAGCAGCCGGGGATATACTGGAAACACCATATATTTT. The V call is TRBV7-9, the J call TRBJ1-3; no clear D gene. The germline CDR1 and CDR2 sequences are SEHNR and FQNEAQ (reference sequence). Trimming removed 5 bases at V and 2 bases at J, with 10 bases between. This CDR3 spans 14 amino acids.

The CDR3 nucleotides are TGTGCCAGCAGTTTAATACAGGGGGTAAATTCACCCCTCCACTTT. This sequence encodes CASSLIQGVNSPLHF. The rearrangement joins TRBV27 to TRBJ1-6, with 8 bases lining up with TRBD1. The CDR3 loop spans 15 amino acids. Trimming cost V 2 bases and J 7 bases; bases outside gene matches: 4. Germline loops: CDR1 MNHEY, CDR2 SMNVEV (reference sequence).

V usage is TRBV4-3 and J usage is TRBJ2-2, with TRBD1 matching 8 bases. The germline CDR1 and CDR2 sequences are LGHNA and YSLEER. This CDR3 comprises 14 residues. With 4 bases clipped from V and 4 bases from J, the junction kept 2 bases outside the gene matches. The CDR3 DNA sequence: TGCGCCAGCAGCCGAGACAGGGGCACCGGGGAGCTGTTTTTT. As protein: CASSRDRGTGELFF.

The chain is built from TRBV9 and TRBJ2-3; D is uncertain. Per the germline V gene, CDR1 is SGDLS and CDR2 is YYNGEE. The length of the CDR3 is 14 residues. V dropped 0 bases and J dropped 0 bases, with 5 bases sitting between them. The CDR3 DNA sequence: TGTGCCAGCAGCGTAGTGGGCAGCACAGATACGCAGTATTTT. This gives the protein CASSVVGSTDTQYF.

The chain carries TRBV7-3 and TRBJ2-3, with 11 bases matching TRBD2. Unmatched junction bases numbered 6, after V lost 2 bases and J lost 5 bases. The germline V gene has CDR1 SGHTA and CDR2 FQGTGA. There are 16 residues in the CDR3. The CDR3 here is CASSLGSGGALDTQYF. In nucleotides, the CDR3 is TGTGCCAGCAGCTTAGGTAGCGGGGGGGCATTAGATACGCAGTATTTT.

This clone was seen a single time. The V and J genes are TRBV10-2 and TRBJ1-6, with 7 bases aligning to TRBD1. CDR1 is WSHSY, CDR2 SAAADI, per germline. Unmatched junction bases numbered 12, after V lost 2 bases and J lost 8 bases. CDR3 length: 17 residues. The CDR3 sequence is CASSEKQTGTFDSPLHF. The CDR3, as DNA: TGCGCCAGCAGTGAGAAACAGACAGGGACGTTTGATTCACCCCTCCACTTT.

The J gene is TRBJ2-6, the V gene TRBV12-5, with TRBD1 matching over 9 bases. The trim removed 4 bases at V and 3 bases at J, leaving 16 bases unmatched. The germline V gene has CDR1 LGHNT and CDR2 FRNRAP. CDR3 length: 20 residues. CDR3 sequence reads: CASGSAPGTGILNGANVLTF. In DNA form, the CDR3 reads TGTGCTAGTGGTTCTGCCCCCGGGACAGGGATCTTAAATGGGGCCAACGTCCTGACTTTC.

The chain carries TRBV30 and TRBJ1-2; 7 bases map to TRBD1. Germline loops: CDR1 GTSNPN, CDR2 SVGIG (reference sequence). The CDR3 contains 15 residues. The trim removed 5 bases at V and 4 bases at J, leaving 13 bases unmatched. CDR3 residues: CAWFQRGPVVYGYTF. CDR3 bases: TGTGCCTGGTTTCAGAGGGGGCCGGTCGTCTATGGCTACACCTTC.

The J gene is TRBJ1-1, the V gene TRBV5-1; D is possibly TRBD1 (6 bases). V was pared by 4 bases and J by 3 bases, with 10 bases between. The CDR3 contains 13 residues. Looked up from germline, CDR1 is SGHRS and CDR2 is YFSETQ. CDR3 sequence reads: CASSPEGDTEAFF. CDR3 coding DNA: TGCGCCAGCAGCCCCGAGGGGGACACTGAAGCTTTCTTT. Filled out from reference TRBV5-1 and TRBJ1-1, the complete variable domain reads KAGVTQTPRYLIKTRGQQVTLSCSPISGHRSVSWYQQTPGQGLQFLFEYFSETQRNKGNFPGRFSGRQFSNSRSEMNVSTLELGDSALYLCASSPEGDTEAFFGQGTRLTVV.

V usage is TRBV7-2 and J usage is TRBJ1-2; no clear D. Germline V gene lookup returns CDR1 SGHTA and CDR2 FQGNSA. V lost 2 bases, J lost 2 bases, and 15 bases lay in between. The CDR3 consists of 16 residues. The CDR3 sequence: CASSLSGVQLNYGYTF. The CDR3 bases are TGTGCCAGCAGCTTATCCGGGGTCCAACTAAACTATGGCTACACCTTC.